One TCR beta chain is described in this entry. Its recognized antigen is unknown. No quality values exist for individual bases; no much larger clone is one base distant. V loses 5 bases of germline sequence and J loses 5 bases, and the interval between the two ends is 12 bases. The CDR3, cysteine through phenylalanine, is 12 amino acids long. Kept here is only the CDR3 DNA, which spans 36 bases and is read in frame from base 1. The germline V gene encodes CDR1 SQVTM and CDR2 ANQGSEA. Libraries were prepared through 5' RACE. Reads for this sample came from an Illumina HiSeq 2500. The second PCR ran for roughly 7 to 11 cycles and used a J-beta primer mix along with a sample-barcoded 5' primer. A unique molecular identifier was introduced onto each TCR beta cDNA molecule by a template-switch 5' adaptor carrying 12 random nucleotides. At least 2.5 million CDR3-containing paired-end reads were obtained from each sample. First-strand cDNA synthesis was performed from all RNA using the Mint cDNA synthesis kit, with priming by a TRBC-specific oligonucleotide. Following uracil-DNA glycosylase treatment, all cDNA underwent a first 18-cycle PCR with the universal primers M1SS and BC2_uni_R. The paper's processing steps were these. Normalization of each sample was performed by random selection of 1 million high-quality reads, each carrying a distinct molecular identifier. Reads with shared molecular identifiers were discarded instead of being binned into consensus sequences. MiTCR, with a Q25 quality threshold and the strictest error-elimination algorithm, was used for CDR3 identification, clonotype clustering and error correction. A nonparametric unseen species model with Euler transformation was used to estimate lower-bound total TCR beta diversity. TCRdb trimmed public reads at Q25 via fastp, called clones via MiXCR and kept in-frame beta chains. CDR3 protein duplicates are merged, each entry listing the most common genes and DNA. V and J calls and clone size were set by TCRdb, not the authors. Across this sample there are more than 650,000 distinct CDR3 sequences, with 25% to 30% seen only once. Roughly 3.1% of the sample lies in the top ten.

Donors were 35 to 40 systemically healthy Caucasian individuals from Russia aged roughly 6 to 100 years. Around 10 milliliters of peripheral blood were collected from each donor into EDTA-treated Vacutainer tubes. Ficoll-Paque density-gradient centrifugation was used to isolate PBMCs, with at least 6.5 million per sample. Total RNA, at least 6 micrograms per sample, was extracted from PBMCs with Trizol reagent. The percentages of naive CD45RAhigh/CD27high T cells were determined by flow cytometry on a PBMC aliquot from every donor. The data were obtained in a study of blood T cells in healthy people across ages (dated by TCRdb to the mid-2010s). With respect to the entire study: In model experiments, template switching captured about one uniquely barcoded TCR beta cDNA molecule for every two T cells. To track age-related changes in TCR beta repertoire diversity, the study relied on deep sequencing normalized with unique cDNA molecular identifiers. Donors were grouped into four age groups: young (average approximately 15 years), middle-aged (under 40), aged (around 60) and long-lived (roughly 80). For two donors (one aged 18 to 30 and one aged 80 or older), the study analyzed two additional independent replicas of 1 million unique cDNA reads from the same blood draw. The investigation overall reported the following: Because donor CMV infection status was unknown, age-related changes in expanded clonotypes were potentially confounded. Compared with the aged group, the long-lived group had more naive CD4+ T cells, fewer expanded clones and increased TCR diversity, suggesting age selection. Because profiling used bulk unsorted PBMCs, naive and antigen-experienced compartments could not be compared conclusively. Estimates of total diversity from one million sequenced T cells were regarded as lower bounds and underestimates. Observed TCR beta diversity per million T cells fell roughly linearly with age, and a significant reduction was already apparent by age roughly 40. The percentage of naive T cells measured by flow cytometry correlated strongly with observed TCR beta diversity.

This same sample was also part of a study on T cells of mothers and their children. As that second study puts it: Nine systemically healthy Caucasian individuals served as donors, namely three mothers together with their six children. cDNA synthesis consumed the entire amount of extracted RNA, loaded at around 1.5 ug RNA in each 15 ul reaction. In the second PCR, the M1S primer added sample barcodes and 2-4 random nucleotides. More than 8 million TCR beta CDR3 reads were obtained from each mother, and several million reads were obtained from each child. TCR recombination output is similarly shaped by thymic selection in related and unrelated pairs, with a minor effect exerted by inherited differences. Related mother-child pairs always showed normalized repertoire overlap that was slightly higher than in unrelated mother-child pairs, though the difference was never significant. No persistent microchimeric T cell clones were found, with a detection sensitivity of roughly 99 clones per million clonotypes. In the study, deep NGS was used to compare the TCR beta repertoires of mothers and children, and features distinguishing related mother-child pairs from unrelated individuals were sought. The mean age was roughly 40 +/- 4 years for the mothers and approximately 11 +/- 4 years for the children. After adapter ligation was performed with NEBNext reagents, the libraries were sequenced on an Illumina HiSeq 2000 with 100+100 nt paired-end reads. To avoid cross-contamination, the mother libraries and the child libraries were prepared a month apart and sequenced in separate runs. Each donor had between 500,000 and 2,000,000 distinct TCR beta clonotypes identified. Naive TCR beta clonotypes were estimated from low-frequency clonotypes matched to each donor's FACS-determined naive share, without sorting.

The sequencing input was blood. Recombination connected TRBV29-1 to TRBJ1-2; the D gene remains uncertain. The source is a boy aged 5-17 years in good health. The CDR3 reads CSVYLRAYGYTF. The nucleotide sequence reads as follows: TGCAGCGTTTACCTGCGGGCTTATGGCTACACCTTC.